This entry lists 19 T cell receptor beta chains sequenced from one sample in a study of Tregs in tolerant kidney transplant recipients. The repertoire was sequenced with immunoSEQ multiplex PCR; TCRdb's copy has only in-frame clones and lacks some. The data hold 60,000 to 75,000 clones, with 80% to 90% observed a single time. Sequencing used Tregs from blood, obtained before the transplant. Source of these receptors: a human donor who received a combined kidney and bone marrow transplant.

The chain uses TRBV28 and TRBJ1-3; 12 bases are shared with TRBD1. Trimming took 7 bases from V and 4 from J; bases not matched to a gene: 11. The CDR3 consists of 17 residues. Germline V gives CDR1 MDHEN, CDR2 SYDVKM. CDR3 residues: CASNPPGTGGIGNTIYF. The CDR3 bases are TGTGCCAGCAATCCCCCCGGGACAGGGGGCATCGGAAACACCATATATTTT. Variable domain in full (rest from reference TRBV28 and TRBJ1-3): DVKVTQSSRYLVKRTGEKVFLECVQDMDHENMFWYRQDPGLGLRLIYFSYDVKMKEKGDIPEGYSVSREKKERFSLILESASTNQTSMYLCASNPPGTGGIGNTIYFGEGSWLTVV.

V is TRBV28 and J is TRBJ1-1; 9 nucleotides agree with TRBD1. This CDR3 region has 13 residues. V lost 7 bases, J lost 3 bases, and 3 bases stayed unmatched. CDR1 is MDHEN and CDR2 is SYDVKM in the germline V gene. For the CDR3, the DNA is TGTGCCAGCATCACAGGGGGCTACACTGAAGCTTTCTTT. Amino acids: CASITGGYTEAFF. Full variable domain (outside the CDR3, taken from reference TRBV28 and TRBJ1-1): DVKVTQSSRYLVKRTGEKVFLECVQDMDHENMFWYRQDPGLGLRLIYFSYDVKMKEKGDIPEGYSVSREKKERFSLILESASTNQTSMYLCASITGGYTEAFFGQGTRLTVV.

The chain joins TRBV18 to TRBJ2-7, with TRBD1 matching over 8 bases. The V gene end was trimmed by 3 bases and the J gene end by 2 bases; junction bases not matched to a gene: 6. CDR3 length: 15 amino acids. Germline V gene sequence: CDR1 KGHSH, CDR2 LQKENI. CDR3: CASSPFRTGTYEQYF. CDR3 nucleotide sequence: TGTGCCAGCTCACCTTTCCGGACAGGGACCTACGAGCAGTACTTC.

The chain couples TRBV5-1 to TRBJ2-5, with 8 bases fitting TRBD1. The V gene end was trimmed by 2 bases and the J gene end by 5 bases; junction bases not matched to a gene: 5. Per the germline V gene, CDR1 is SGHRS and CDR2 is YFSETQ. CDR3 length: 14 amino acids. The CDR3 region has the DNA TGCGCCAGCAGCTTACAGGGGGTAGGGGAGACCCAGTACTTC. Protein: CASSLQGVGETQYF.

The table lists this clone with a count of one. The chain uses TRBV5-8 and TRBJ1-5; 7 bases map to TRBD1. Germline trimming cut 3 bases from V and 7 bases from J; bases unmatched to any gene: 4. The CDR3 loop spans 13 amino acids. Germline CDR1 reads SGHTS; CDR2 reads YDEGEE. CDR3 residues: CASSYRGGQPQHF. The CDR3 DNA reads TGTGCCAGCAGCTACAGGGGCGGACAGCCCCAGCATTTT. Using reference TRBV5-8 and TRBJ1-5 for the parts outside the CDR3, the full variable domain is EAGVTQSPTHLIKTRGQQATLRCSPISGHTSVYWYQQALGLGLQFLLWYDEGEERNRGNFPPRFSGRQFPNYSSELNVNALELEDSALYLCASSYRGGQPQHFGDGTRLSIL.

Points on this clone: Additional DNA sequences in this sample encode the identical CDR3. V gene TRBV19 combines with J gene TRBJ1-1; D uncertain. Per germline, CDR1 LNHDA and CDR2 SQIVND (reference sequence). V dropped 4 bases and J dropped 0 bases, with 6 bases sitting between them. The CDR3 is 13 residues long. The chain's CDR3 is CASSTLLNTEAFF. The CDR3 nucleotides read TGTGCCAGTAGTACATTATTGAACACTGAAGCTTTCTTT. Drawing the rest from reference TRBV19 and TRBJ1-1, the complete variable domain is DGGITQSPKYLFRKEGQNVTLSCEQNLNHDAMYWYRQDPGQGLRLIYYSQIVNDFQKGDIAEGYSVSREKKESFPLTVTSAQKNPTAFYLCASSTLLNTEAFFGQGTRLTVV.

The sample holds one count of this clone. The chain employs TRBV5-1 and TRBJ1-2; the D gene is possibly TRBD1 (6 bases). Germline values: CDR1 SGHRS, CDR2 YFSETQ. The CDR3 contains 15 residues. V lost 5 bases and J 8 bases, leaving 22 bases between the germline ends. CDR3: CASRSEVGGPWGYTF. The CDR3 DNA is TGCGCCAGCAGATCAGAGGTCGGGGGGCCGTGGGGCTACACCTTC.

The rearrangement joins TRBV5-1 to TRBJ2-3; D not certain. CDR1 and CDR2 (germline): SGHRS, YFSETQ. V was pared by 4 bases and J by 0 bases, with 12 bases between. The CDR3 runs 15 residues. CDR3 sequence reads: CASSPNGYSTDTQYF. DNA for the CDR3: TGCGCCAGCAGCCCTAACGGGTATAGCACAGATACGCAGTATTTT. Combining the CDR3 with reference TRBV5-1 and TRBJ2-3 gives the whole variable domain KAGVTQTPRYLIKTRGQQVTLSCSPISGHRSVSWYQQTPGQGLQFLFEYFSETQRNKGNFPGRFSGRQFSNSRSEMNVSTLELGDSALYLCASSPNGYSTDTQYFGPGTRLTVL.

Only a few counts were recorded for this clone. This chain connects TRBV11-2 to TRBJ1-1; perhaps TRBD1 as D (6 bases). V was pared by 7 bases and J by 7 bases, with 19 bases between. This CDR3 comprises 14 residues. Germline V gene sequence: CDR1 SGHAT, CDR2 FQNNGV. The CDR3 loop reads CASTVRGGKGEAFF. CDR3 bases: TGTGCCAGCACCGTGAGGGGGGGAAAGGGTGAAGCTTTCTTT.

The gene calls are TRBV29-1 and TRBJ2-5; TRBD1 might be the D (5 bases). The CDR3 sequence is 13 residues long. Trimming took 5 bases from V and 5 from J, leaving 15 bases between them. Germline loops: CDR1 SQVTM, CDR2 ANQGSEA. The CDR3 sequence: CSVRMPGRETQYF. CDR3 sequence (DNA): TGCAGCGTTCGTATGCCAGGGCGGGAGACCCAGTACTTC.

This chain uses TRBV27 with TRBJ2-1; perhaps TRBD2 as D (6 bases). Germline CDR1 reads MNHEY; CDR2 reads SMNVEV (reference sequence). The CDR3 totals 16 residues. Deletions cut 1 base from V and 6 bases from J, with 16 bases between. The CDR3 reads CASSLLGGRTVNEQFF. CDR3 DNA: TGTGCCAGCAGTTTATTGGGGGGTAGAACGGTCAATGAGCAGTTCTTC.

The chain carries TRBV4-1 and TRBJ2-3; 7 bases fit TRBD1. This CDR3 spans 18 amino acids. CDR1 is MGHRA and CDR2 is YSYEKL in the germline V gene. V trimming: 4 bases; J trimming: 0 bases; junction bases outside the gene matches: 13. The CDR3 DNA reads TGCGCCAGCAGCCGAAGTTTTTTCCGGGACAGTAGCACAGATACGCAGTATTTT. This sequence encodes CASSRSFFRDSSTDTQYF.

V and J are TRBV5-1 and TRBJ1-2, with TRBD1 matching over 8 bases. V lost 2 bases to trimming and J lost 3 bases; unmatched junction nucleotides: 6. The CDR3 runs 15 residues. Germline V gene data show CDR1 as SGHRS and CDR2 as YFSETQ. The CDR3 bases are TGCGCCAGCAGCTTAAGACCGACAGGGGACTATGGCTACACCTTC. Translated: CASSLRPTGDYGYTF.

The chain carries TRBV2 and TRBJ2-7; 8 bases map to TRBD1. The V gene's germline CDR1 is SNHLY and CDR2 FYNNEI. The CDR3 is 13 residues long. The ends lost 6 bases at V and 1 base at J; junction bases unmatched: 2. DNA of the CDR3: TGTGCCAGCAGCTGGGACAGGTCCTACGAGCAGTACTTC. It is translated as CASSWDRSYEQYF.

The rearrangement uses TRBV6-5 and TRBJ2-1; TRBD2 matches at 7 bases. J lost 0 bases, V lost 2 bases, and 1 base had no gene match. The germline V gene has CDR1 MNHEY and CDR2 SVGAGI. The CDR3 totals 15 residues. This CDR3 reads CASSYERGSYNEQFF. CDR3 in DNA: TGTGCCAGCAGTTACGAGCGGGGCTCCTACAATGAGCAGTTCTTC.

The chain joins TRBV7-9 to TRBJ2-1; maybe TRBD2 (5 bases). V dropped 5 bases and J dropped 15 bases, with 14 bases sitting between them. Germline-derived CDR1 and CDR2 are SEHNR and FQNEAQ (reference sequence). The CDR3 consists of 11 residues. The CDR3, as DNA: TGTGCCAGCAGCCATTCGGGGTTGGGGTTCTTC. Protein product: CASSHSGLGFF.

The rearrangement uses TRBV4-1 and TRBJ2-3, with 14 bases identical to TRBD2. Trimming removed 9 bases from V and 3 bases from J; junction bases left unmatched: 11. Germline CDR1 is MGHRA and CDR2 is YSYEKL. The CDR3 is 17 residues long. The CDR3 reads CASKPGLAGAGTDTQYF. The CDR3 bases are TGCGCCAGTAAACCGGGACTAGCGGGAGCGGGGACAGATACGCAGTATTTT.

This sequence joins TRBV29-1 and TRBJ2-7; 7 bases agree with TRBD1. Germline V lookup: CDR1 SQVTM, CDR2 ANQGSEA. V shed 5 bases, J shed 3 bases, and the junction held 13 bases outside the gene matches. The CDR3 extends over 15 amino acids. The DNA of the CDR3 is TGCAGCGTTCGGATCTCGGACAGGTGGGACTACGAGCAGTACTTC. It specifies CSVRISDRWDYEQYF.

V and J are TRBV5-1 and TRBJ1-1; D is undetermined. Germline values: CDR1 SGHRS, CDR2 YFSETQ. The CDR3 extends over 13 amino acids. V lost 5 bases and J lost 0, with 8 bases in between. The CDR3 DNA sequence: TGCGCCAGCAGGATACATCTGAACACTGAAGCTTTCTTT. This gives the protein CASRIHLNTEAFF.